This passage covers 15 T cell receptor beta chains from one sample sequenced in a study of blood T cell repertoires in COVID-19. Clones were read by immunoSEQ multiplex PCR, and TCRdb kept only the in-frame ones, dropping some. The table shows 200,000 to 250,000 clones, with 65% to 80% occurring only once. The sample taken for sequencing was peripheral blood. These receptors all come from a woman aged 40-49 years with active or convalescent COVID-19.

The genes are TRBV6-5 and TRBJ2-1; TRBD2 agrees at 13 bases. The CDR3 totals 16 residues. After removal of 4 bases from V and 6 bases from J, the junction contained 6 bases not matched to a gene. Germline loops: CDR1 MNHEY, CDR2 SVGAGI. CDR3 sequence (DNA): TGTGCCAGCAGTTTCACGCGGACTAGCGGGGGCAATGAGCAGTTCTTC. Translation: CASSFTRTSGGNEQFF.

J is TRBJ2-2 and V is TRBV10-1; 7 bases agree with TRBD1. The CDR3 is 15 amino acids. V lost 7 bases and J lost 7; bases outside the gene matches: 12. CDR1 and CDR2 from the germline V gene are WNHNN and SYGVQD (reference sequence). In nucleotides, the CDR3 is TGCGCCAGCAAAGCAGGACAGGAAAGGAGCGGGGAGCTGTTTTTT. This codes for CASKAGQERSGELFF.

The chain has TRBV6-5 and TRBJ1-4; 7 bases match TRBD1. In germline, CDR1 is MNHEY, CDR2 SVGAGI. Trimming cost V 5 bases and J 4 bases; bases outside gene matches: 7. CDR3 length: 15 residues. The CDR3 nucleotides are TGTGCCAGCAGTCGCTCCGGGACAGTTAATGAAAAACTGTTTTTT. Amino acids: CASSRSGTVNEKLFF.

The chain links TRBV27 to TRBJ2-1; TRBD1 matches at 10 bases. This CDR3 has 16 residues. Unmatched junction bases numbered 7, after V lost 3 bases and J lost 5 bases. Looked up from germline, CDR1 is MNHEY and CDR2 is SMNVEV (reference sequence). CDR3 amino acids: CASSFWGTGEHNEQFF. CDR3 coding DNA: TGTGCCAGCAGTTTTTGGGGGACAGGGGAACACAATGAGCAGTTCTTC.

The rearrangement links TRBV7-9 to TRBJ2-2; 8 nucleotides align to TRBD1. Germline V gives CDR1 SEHNR, CDR2 FQNEAQ (reference sequence). V trimming: 2 bases; J trimming: 4 bases; junction bases outside the gene matches: 0. The CDR3 spans 14 residues. The chain's CDR3 is CASSLTGGTGELFF. The CDR3 nucleotides are TGTGCCAGCAGCTTAACAGGGGGCACCGGGGAGCTGTTTTTT.

The J gene is TRBJ1-1, the V gene TRBV18, with D tentatively TRBD1 (5 bases). CDR3 length: 13 amino acids. The germline V gene encodes CDR1 KGHSH and CDR2 LQKENI. The ends were cut back, 4 bases at V and 7 bases at J, with 13 bases in the middle. The CDR3 loop reads CASSRWGRDEAFF. The CDR3 DNA follows: TGTGCCAGCTCACGGTGGGGCCGAGATGAAGCTTTCTTT.

The chain couples TRBV3-1 (or the pseudogene TRBV3-2) to TRBJ1-2; TRBD1 aligns across 7 bases. V lost 0 bases to trimming and J lost 7 bases; unmatched junction nucleotides: 8. Germline V CDR1 and CDR2: LGHDT, YNNKEL (reference sequence). The length of the CDR3 is 15 residues. CDR3 sequence (DNA): TGTGCCAGCAGCCAAGATGGGAAGGGGGCTGGTGGCTACACCTTC. The encoded protein is CASSQDGKGAGGYTF.

V and J are TRBV5-1 and TRBJ2-2; D not certain. Looked up from germline, CDR1 is SGHRS and CDR2 is YFSETQ. V gave up 4 bases and J gave up 1 base, with 5 bases separating them. This CDR3 comprises 13 residues. This chain's CDR3 is CASSPRNTGELFF. The DNA for the CDR3 is TGCGCCAGCAGCCCTAGGAACACCGGGGAGCTGTTTTTT.

The chain joins TRBV7-2 to TRBJ1-1; D not certain. The CDR3 extends over 14 amino acids. The ends were cut back, 1 base at V and 3 bases at J, with 9 bases in the middle. Germline CDR1 reads SGHTA; CDR2 reads FQGNSA. The CDR3 loop reads CASSLVRADTEAFF. CDR3 nucleotides: TGTGCCAGCAGCTTAGTGAGGGCGGACACTGAAGCTTTCTTT.

The J gene is TRBJ2-5, the V gene TRBV4-1, with 12 nucleotides matching TRBD2. V trimming: 3 bases; J trimming: 2 bases; junction bases outside the gene matches: 4. The germline V gene encodes CDR1 MGHRA and CDR2 YSYEKL. The CDR3 extends over 16 amino acids. The CDR3 sequence is CASSQSTSGGQETQYF. The CDR3 coding sequence is TGCGCCAGCAGCCAGTCGACTAGCGGGGGACAAGAGACCCAGTACTTC.

This chain joins TRBV6-6 and TRBJ2-3; 7 bases line up with TRBD2. CDR1 is MNHNY, CDR2 SVGAGI, per germline (reference sequence). V dropped 7 bases and J dropped 1; count of bases not matched to a gene: 5. CDR3 size: 14 residues. DNA for the CDR3: TGTGCCAGCAATGTACGGGGGGGCACAGATACGCAGTATTTT. The encoded protein is CASNVRGGTDTQYF.

The CDR3 coding sequence is TGTGCCAGCAGTGCCGGGACTCCCAAAAATTCACCCCTCCACTTT. Its protein product is CASSAGTPKNSPLHF. V and J are TRBV2 and TRBJ1-6; maybe TRBD1 (5 bases). Germline CDR1 SNHLY, CDR2 FYNNEI. With 4 bases removed from V and 7 bases from J, the gap between germline ends came to 14 bases. The CDR3 runs 15 residues.

The rearrangement joins TRBV9 to TRBJ1-4; the D is unclear. Germline V gene data show CDR1 as SGDLS and CDR2 as YYNGEE. The CDR3 is 15 amino acids. V was trimmed by 0 bases and J by 8 bases, leaving 14 bases between them. The CDR3 loop is CASSVGAASSEKLFF. Here the CDR3 DNA reads TGTGCCAGCAGCGTAGGGGCAGCCAGCAGCGAAAAACTGTTTTTT.

J is TRBJ1-1 and V is TRBV5-6; TRBD1 is a possible D gene (6 bases). Trimming removed 1 base from V and 4 bases from J, with 8 bases in between. CDR1 SGHDT and CDR2 YYEEEE come from the germline V gene. This CDR3 region has 13 residues. The CDR3 spells CASSLNRATEAFF. For the CDR3, the DNA is TGTGCCAGCAGCTTGAACAGGGCCACTGAAGCTTTCTTT.

V is TRBV11-2 and J is TRBJ2-1, with a tentative D call TRBD1 (6 bases). V was cut by 5 bases and J by 5 bases, with 19 bases left in between. In germline, CDR1 is SGHAT, CDR2 FQNNGV. The CDR3 contains 16 residues. Here the CDR3 reads CASSALQGARHNEQFF. DNA of the CDR3: TGTGCCAGCAGCGCGCTACAGGGAGCCCGACACAATGAGCAGTTCTTC.